This paragraph reports one T cell receptor (beta chain). Its antigen is unknown. Next came a second PCR, run for 7 to 11 cycles, which used a sample-barcoded 5' primer along with a J-beta primer mix. MiXCR, run by TCRdb on the 5' RACE reads, gives a single entry per CDR3 protein. This table has some 1.7 million distinct CDR3 sequences, 28% appearing once. This specimen comes from a study of blood T cells in healthy people across ages. Overall study results and limits: Measured against age, TCR beta diversity per million T cells decreased in a roughly linear manner.

Sequences were obtained from blood. The source is a woman in her 30s in good health.

The CDR3 DNA is TGTGCCACCTCGCACGAATCAGAGGACTATGGCTACACCTTC. Translation: CATSHESEDYGYTF. J is TRBJ1-2 and V is TRBV3-1, with D uncertain. This CDR3 has 14 residues. The germline CDR1 and CDR2 sequences are LGHDT and YNNKEL (reference sequence). V lost 10 bases, J lost 3 bases, and 18 bases lay in between.